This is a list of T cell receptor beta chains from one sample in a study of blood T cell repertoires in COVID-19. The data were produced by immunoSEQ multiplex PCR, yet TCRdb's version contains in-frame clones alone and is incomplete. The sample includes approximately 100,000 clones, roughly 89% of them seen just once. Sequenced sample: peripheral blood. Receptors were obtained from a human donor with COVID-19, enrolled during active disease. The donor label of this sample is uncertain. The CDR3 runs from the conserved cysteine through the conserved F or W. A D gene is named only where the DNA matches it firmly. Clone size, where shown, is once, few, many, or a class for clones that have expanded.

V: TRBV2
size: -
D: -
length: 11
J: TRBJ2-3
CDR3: CASTQLDTQYF
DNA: TGTGCCAGCACCCAATTAGATACGCAGTATTTT

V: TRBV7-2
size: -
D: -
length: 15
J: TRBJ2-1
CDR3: CASSLGPGSYNEQFF
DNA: TGTGCCAGCAGCTTAGGCCCAGGCTCCTACAATGAGCAGTTCTTC

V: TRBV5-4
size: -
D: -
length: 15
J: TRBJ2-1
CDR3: CASSARVTSYNEQFF
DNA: TGTGCCAGCAGCGCCAGGGTTACCTCCTACAATGAGCAGTTCTTC

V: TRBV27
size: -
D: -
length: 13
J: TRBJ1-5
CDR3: CASSLLVDQPQHF
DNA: TGTGCCAGCAGCCTTTTAGTGGATCAGCCCCAGCATTTT

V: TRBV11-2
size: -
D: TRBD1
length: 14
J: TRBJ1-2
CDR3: CASSSGGSSYGYTF
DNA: TGTGCCAGCAGCTCAGGGGGGTCCTCCTATGGCTACACCTTC

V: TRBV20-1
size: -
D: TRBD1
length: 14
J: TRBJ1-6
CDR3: CSASKGQNNSPLHF
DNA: TGCAGTGCTAGTAAGGGACAGAATAATTCACCCCTCCACTTT

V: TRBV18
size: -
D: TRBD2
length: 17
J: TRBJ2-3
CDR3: CASSPPASGGATDTQYF
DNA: TGTGCCAGCTCACCACCGGCTAGCGGGGGGGCCACAGATACGCAGTATTTT

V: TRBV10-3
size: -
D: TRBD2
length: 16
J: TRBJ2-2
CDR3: CAISRSGGPPTGELFF
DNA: TGTGCCATCAGCCGCAGCGGGGGGCCTCCAACCGGGGAGCTGTTTTTT

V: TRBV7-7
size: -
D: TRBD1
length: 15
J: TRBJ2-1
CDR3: CASSPGTGGHNEQFF
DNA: TGTGCTAGCAGTCCCGGGACAGGTGGGCACAATGAGCAGTTCTTC

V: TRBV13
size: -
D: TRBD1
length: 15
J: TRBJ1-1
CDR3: CASSLKGRGYTEAFF
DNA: TGTGCCAGCAGCTTAAAAGGCAGGGGGTACACTGAAGCTTTCTTT

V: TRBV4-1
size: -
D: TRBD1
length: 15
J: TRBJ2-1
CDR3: CASSQATGGGDEQFF
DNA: TGCGCCAGCAGCCAGGCTACAGGGGGCGGGGATGAGCAGTTCTTC

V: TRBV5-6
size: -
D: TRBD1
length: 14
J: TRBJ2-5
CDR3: CASTPGGQEETQYF
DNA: TGTGCCAGCACCCCAGGGGGCCAAGAAGAGACCCAGTACTTC

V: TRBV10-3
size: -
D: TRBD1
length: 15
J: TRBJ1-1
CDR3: CAISGGQGLDTEAFF
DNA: TGTGCCATCAGTGGGGGACAGGGTTTGGACACTGAAGCTTTCTTT

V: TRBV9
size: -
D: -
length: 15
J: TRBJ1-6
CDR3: CASSVEAGENSPLHF
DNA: TGTGCCAGCAGCGTAGAAGCAGGGGAGAATTCACCCCTCCACTTT

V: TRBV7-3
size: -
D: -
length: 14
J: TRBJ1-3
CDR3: CASSLGSSGNTIYF
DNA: TGTGCCAGCAGCTTAGGGAGCTCTGGAAACACCATATATTTT

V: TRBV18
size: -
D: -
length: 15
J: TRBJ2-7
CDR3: CASSPFPGDTYEQYF
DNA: TGTGCCAGCTCACCTTTCCCAGGGGATACCTACGAGCAGTACTTC

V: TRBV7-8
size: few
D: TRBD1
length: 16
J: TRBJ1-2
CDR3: CASSRAGQVAGNGYTF
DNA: TGTGCCAGCAGCCGAGCTGGACAGGTTGCTGGAAATGGCTACACCTTC

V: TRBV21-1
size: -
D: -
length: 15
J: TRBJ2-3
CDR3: CASSNGDSNTDTQYF
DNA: TGTGCCAGCAGCAACGGGGATTCTAACACAGATACGCAGTATTTT